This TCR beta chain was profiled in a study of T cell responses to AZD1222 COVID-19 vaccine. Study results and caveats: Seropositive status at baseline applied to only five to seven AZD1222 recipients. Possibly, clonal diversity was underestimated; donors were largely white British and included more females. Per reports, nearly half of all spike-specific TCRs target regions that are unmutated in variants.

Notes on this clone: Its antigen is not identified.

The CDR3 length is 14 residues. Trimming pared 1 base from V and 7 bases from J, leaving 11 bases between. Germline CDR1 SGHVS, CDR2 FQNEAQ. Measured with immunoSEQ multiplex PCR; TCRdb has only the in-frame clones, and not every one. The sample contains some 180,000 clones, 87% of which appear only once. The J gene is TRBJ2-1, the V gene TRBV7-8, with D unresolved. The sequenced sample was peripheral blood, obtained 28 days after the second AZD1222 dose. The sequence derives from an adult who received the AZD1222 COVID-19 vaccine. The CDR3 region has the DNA TGTGCCAGCAGCTTAGTTAGCTCGACAAATGAGCAGTTCTTC. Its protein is CASSLVSSTNEQFF.